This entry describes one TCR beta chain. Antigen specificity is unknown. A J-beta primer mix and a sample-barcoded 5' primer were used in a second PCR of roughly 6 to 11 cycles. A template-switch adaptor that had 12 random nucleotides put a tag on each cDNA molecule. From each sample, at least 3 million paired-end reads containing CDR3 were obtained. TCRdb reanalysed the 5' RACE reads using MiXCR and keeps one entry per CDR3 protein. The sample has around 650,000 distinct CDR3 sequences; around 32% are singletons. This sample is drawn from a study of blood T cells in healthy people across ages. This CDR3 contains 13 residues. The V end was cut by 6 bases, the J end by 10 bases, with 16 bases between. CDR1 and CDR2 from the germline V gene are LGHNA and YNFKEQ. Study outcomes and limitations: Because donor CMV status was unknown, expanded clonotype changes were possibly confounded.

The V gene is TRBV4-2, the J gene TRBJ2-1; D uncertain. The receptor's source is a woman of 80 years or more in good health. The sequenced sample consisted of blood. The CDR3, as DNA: TGTGCCAGCAGTCGAGAGGTAAGCTACGAGCAGTTCTTC. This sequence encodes CASSREVSYEQFF.